This T cell receptor (beta chain) was observed in a study of blood T cells in healthy people across ages. Then a second PCR, running about 6 to 12 cycles, was carried out with a sample-barcoded 5' primer and a J-beta primer mix. TCRdb re-analysed the 5' RACE reads in MiXCR, keeping a single row per CDR3 protein. The sample lists 710,000 or so distinct CDR3 sequences, 32% seen once, with about 16% in the top ten. CDR1 is LGHDT and CDR2 is YNNKEL in the germline V gene (reference sequence). V lost 2 bases, J lost 3 bases, and 6 bases stayed unmatched. This CDR3 comprises 16 residues. The sample holds many counts of this clonotype.

The sequence derives from a woman aged 80 or over in good health. The chain employs TRBV3-1 and TRBJ2-3; TRBD2 aligns across 9 bases. Sequencing input: blood. The CDR3 coding sequence is TGTGCCAGCAGCCAATCTCCCAGCGGGGGGACAGATACGCAGTATTTT. Encoded protein: CASSQSPSGGTDTQYF.